This T cell receptor (beta chain) emerged from a study of OX40 agonist ivuxolimab in advanced cancers. Study at large: Patients were treated with intravenous ivuxolimab, dosed at 0.01 to 10 mg/kg and infused every 2 weeks. Regarding the study as a whole: The CD4+ and CD8+ T cells in the blood had expanded clonally by week 6 at 0.1 to 3.0 mg/kg.

Blood draws occurred at baseline, cycle 4 day 1, and cycle 7 day 1. The table came from immunoSEQ multiplex PCR; TCRdb's copy has only in-frame clones and leaves some out. Counted here are about 55,000 clones, over 70% occurring once; the ten biggest clones make up 4.4%. This clone was seen a few times. As yet, its antigen is unknown. V was shortened by 5 bases and J by 10 bases, with 17 bases between the two germline ends. There are 13 residues in the CDR3. Germline V gene lookup returns CDR1 SGHTA and CDR2 FQGNSA. The chain links TRBV7-2 to TRBJ1-2; no firm D call. Sequences were derived from CD4+ or CD8+ T cells sorted from blood, sampled in a trial of the OX40 agonist ivuxolimab. The sequence was obtained from an adult with an advanced solid tumor such as melanoma, head and neck, liver or kidney cancer. CDR3 sequence (DNA): TGTGCCAGCAGCCCATTTTTCCCAGTCCCCTACACCTTC. Protein product: CASSPFFPVPYTF.